The next 9 T cell receptor beta chains were all read from a single sample in a study of early T cells in non-severe SARS-CoV-2 infection. MiXCR, run by TCRdb on the 5' RACE reads, gives a single entry per CDR3 protein. The data show 40,000 to 60,000 distinct CDR3 sequences, 10% to 15% seen once. The sequenced material came from whole blood. All receptors derive from an adult who was a healthcare worker with PCR-confirmed SARS-CoV-2 infection or an uninfected control (not recorded which).

V and J are TRBV20-1 and TRBJ2-1, with D unclear. The V end lost 0 bases, the J end lost 2 bases, and 17 bases lay between the germline ends. This CDR3 spans 17 amino acids. Germline lookup yields CDR1 DFQATT and CDR2 SNEGSKA (reference sequence). CDR3 coding DNA: TGCAGTGCTAGAGATCCATCGGCTGGGAACCCCTACAATGAGCAGTTCTTC. It specifies CSARDPSAGNPYNEQFF.

This clonotype came up a few times. The chain uses TRBV7-9 and TRBJ2-3; no clear D. Germline values: CDR1 SEHNR, CDR2 FQNEAQ (reference sequence). This CDR3 is 14 amino acids long. Trimming shortened V by 1 base and J by 1 base, and 6 bases separated the two germline ends. This chain's CDR3 is CASSLDTGTDTQYF. CDR3 sequence (DNA): TGTGCCAGCAGCTTAGACACCGGCACAGATACGCAGTATTTT.

This chain connects TRBV7-6 to TRBJ2-1; D gene uncertain. The CDR3 has 11 amino acids. Deletions cut 1 base from V and 10 bases from J, with 5 bases between. Germline V gene lookup returns CDR1 SGHVS and CDR2 FNYEAQ. CDR3 coding DNA: TGTGCCAGCAGCTTAGAGGCGGAGCAGTTCTTC. Its translation is CASSLEAEQFF. The whole variable domain, remainder taken from reference TRBV7-6 and TRBJ2-1, is GAGVSQSPRYKVTKRGQDVALRCDPISGHVSLYWYRQALGQGPEFLTYFNYEAQQDKSGLPNDRFSAERPEGSISTLTIQRTEQRDSAMYRCASSLEAEQFFGPGTRLTVL.

This clonotype was recorded many times. This chain joins TRBV7-6 and TRBJ2-2; TRBD1 aligns across 9 bases. V lost 3 bases and J lost 0; bases outside the gene matches: 14. CDR1 is SGHVS, CDR2 FNYEAQ, per germline. This CDR3 contains 20 residues. CDR3: CASSLPLRDREGANTGELFF. CDR3 sequence (DNA): TGTGCCAGCAGCTTGCCCCTTCGGGACAGGGAGGGGGCGAACACCGGGGAGCTGTTTTTT.

There are a few counts of this clonotype. The chain joins TRBV27 to TRBJ1-5; the D gene is possibly TRBD1 (6 bases). Trimming stripped 5 bases from V and 6 bases from J, with 17 bases between. CDR3 length: 15 amino acids. The V gene's germline CDR1 is MNHEY and CDR2 SMNVEV (reference sequence). The DNA of the CDR3 is TGTGCCAGCAGTAGCAAGACAGGTCAGGGTCAGCCCCAGCATTTT. Residues: CASSSKTGQGQPQHF.

J is TRBJ1-1 and V is TRBV5-4, with a tentative D call TRBD1 (5 bases). Trimming shortened V by 3 bases and J by 1 base, and 13 bases separated the two germline ends. Germline loops: CDR1 SGHNT, CDR2 YYREEE (reference sequence). This CDR3 has 15 residues. CDR3 DNA sequence: TGTGCCAGCAGCTGGGGCAGGGTAGAGAACACTGAAGCTTTCTTT. This sequence encodes CASSWGRVENTEAFF.

The CDR3 spells CASKQGLNTEAFF. The CDR3 coding sequence is TGTGCCAGTAAGCAGGGACTGAACACTGAAGCTTTCTTT. V and J are TRBV27 and TRBJ1-1; possibly TRBD1 for D (5 bases). CDR3 length: 13 amino acids. Germline CDR1 reads MNHEY; CDR2 reads SMNVEV (reference sequence). Trimming shortened V by 9 bases and J by 0 bases, and 11 bases separated the two germline ends.

Concerning this clonotype: At one end the junction does not follow the germline gene, possibly because of a read error. The V gene is TRBV9, the J gene TRBJ2-7, with 7 bases that match TRBD1. CDR1 and CDR2 from the germline V gene are SGDLS and YYNGEE. The CDR3 loop spans 18 amino acids. Here the CDR3 DNA reads TGTGCCAGCAGCGTAGTAGTAGTGGGGACAGACGGCCTCTACAAGCAGTACTTC. It encodes CASSVVVVGTDGLYKQYF.

The CDR3 DNA sequence: TGTGCCAGCAGCCTTTCAGCTAACTATGGCTACACCTTC. Its protein product is CASSLSANYGYTF. This sequence joins TRBV7-8 and TRBJ1-2; D not certain. Trimming stripped 5 bases from V and 0 bases from J, with 7 bases between. This CDR3 comprises 13 residues. Germline CDR1 SGHVS, CDR2 FQNEAQ.